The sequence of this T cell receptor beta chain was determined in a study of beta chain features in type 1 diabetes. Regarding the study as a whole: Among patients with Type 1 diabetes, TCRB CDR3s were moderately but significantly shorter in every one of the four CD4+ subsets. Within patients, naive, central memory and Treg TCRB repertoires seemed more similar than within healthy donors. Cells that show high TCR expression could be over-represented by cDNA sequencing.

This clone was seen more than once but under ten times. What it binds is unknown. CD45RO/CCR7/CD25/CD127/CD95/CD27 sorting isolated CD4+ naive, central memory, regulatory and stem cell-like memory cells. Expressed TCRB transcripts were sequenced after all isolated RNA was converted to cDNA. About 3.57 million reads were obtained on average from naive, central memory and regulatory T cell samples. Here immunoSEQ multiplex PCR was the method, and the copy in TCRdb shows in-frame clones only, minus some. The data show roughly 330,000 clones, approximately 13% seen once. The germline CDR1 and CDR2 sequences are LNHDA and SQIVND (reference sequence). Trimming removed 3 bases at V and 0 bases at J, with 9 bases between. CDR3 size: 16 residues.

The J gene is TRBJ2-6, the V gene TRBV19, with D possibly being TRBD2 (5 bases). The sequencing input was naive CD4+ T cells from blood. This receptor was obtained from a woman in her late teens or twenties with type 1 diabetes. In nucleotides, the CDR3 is TGTGCCAGTAGTATTGGGGAGTCCTCTGGGGCCAACGTCCTGACTTTC. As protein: CASSIGESSGANVLTF. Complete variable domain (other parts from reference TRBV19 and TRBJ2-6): DGGITQSPKYLFRKEGQNVTLSCEQNLNHDAMYWYRQDPGQGLRLIYYSQIVNDFQKGDIAEGYSVSREKKESFPLTVTSAQKNPTAFYLCASSIGESSGANVLTFGAGSRLTVL.